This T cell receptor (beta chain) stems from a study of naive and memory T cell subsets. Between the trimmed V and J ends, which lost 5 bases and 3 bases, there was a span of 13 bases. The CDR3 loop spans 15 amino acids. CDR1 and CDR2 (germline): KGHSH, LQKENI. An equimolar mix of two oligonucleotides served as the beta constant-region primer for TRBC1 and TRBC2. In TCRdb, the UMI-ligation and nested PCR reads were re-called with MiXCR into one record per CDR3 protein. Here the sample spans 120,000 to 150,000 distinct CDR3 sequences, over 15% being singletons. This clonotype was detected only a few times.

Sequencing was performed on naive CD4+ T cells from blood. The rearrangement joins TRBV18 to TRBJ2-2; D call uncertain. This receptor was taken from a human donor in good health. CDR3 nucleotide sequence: TGTGCCAGCTCATCCCCAAGAGGTTACACCGGGGAGCTGTTTTTT. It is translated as CASSSPRGYTGELFF.